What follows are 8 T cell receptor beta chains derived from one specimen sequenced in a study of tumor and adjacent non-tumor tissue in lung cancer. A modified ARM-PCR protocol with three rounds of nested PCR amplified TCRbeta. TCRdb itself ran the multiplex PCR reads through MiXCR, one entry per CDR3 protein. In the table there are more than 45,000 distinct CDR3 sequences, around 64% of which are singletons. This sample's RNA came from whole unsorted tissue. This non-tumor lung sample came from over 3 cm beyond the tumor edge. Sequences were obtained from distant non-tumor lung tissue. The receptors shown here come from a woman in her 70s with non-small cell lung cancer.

The CDR3 here is CAIRSGTGDAEASEQYF. CDR3 sequence (DNA): TGTGCCATCAGATCGGGGACAGGGGACGCAGAGGCCTCCGAGCAGTACTTC. The chain couples TRBV10-3 to TRBJ2-7; 10 bases fit TRBD1. The CDR3 spans 17 residues. Germline V CDR1 and CDR2: ENHRY, SYGVKD. V lost 6 bases to trimming and J lost 6 bases; unmatched junction nucleotides: 17.

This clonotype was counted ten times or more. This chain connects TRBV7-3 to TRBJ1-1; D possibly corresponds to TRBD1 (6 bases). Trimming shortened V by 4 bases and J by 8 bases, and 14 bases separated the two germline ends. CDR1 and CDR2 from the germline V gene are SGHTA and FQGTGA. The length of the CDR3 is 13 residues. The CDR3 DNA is TGTGCCAGCAGCTCCCAGACAGGACAGGAAGCTTTCTTT. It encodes CASSSQTGQEAFF.

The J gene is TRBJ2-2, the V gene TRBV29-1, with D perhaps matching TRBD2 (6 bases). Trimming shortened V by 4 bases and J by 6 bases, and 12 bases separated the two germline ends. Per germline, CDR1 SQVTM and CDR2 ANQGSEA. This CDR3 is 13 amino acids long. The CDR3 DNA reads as TGCAGCGTTGGGCAGTGGGAGGCCGGGGAGCTGTTTTTT. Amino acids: CSVGQWEAGELFF.

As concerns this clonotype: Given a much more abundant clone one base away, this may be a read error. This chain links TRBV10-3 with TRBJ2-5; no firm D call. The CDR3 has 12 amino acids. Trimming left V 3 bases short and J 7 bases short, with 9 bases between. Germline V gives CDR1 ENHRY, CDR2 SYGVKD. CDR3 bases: TGTGCCATCAGTGAATGGCGTGGGACCCAGTACTTC. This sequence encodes CAISEWRGTQYF.

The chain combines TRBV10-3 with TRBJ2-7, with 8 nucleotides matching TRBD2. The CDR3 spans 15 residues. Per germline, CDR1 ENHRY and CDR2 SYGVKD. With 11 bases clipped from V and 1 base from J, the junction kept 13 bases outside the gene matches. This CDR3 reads CALSEGTRGSYEQYF. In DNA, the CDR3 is TGTGCCCTTAGTGAGGGGACTAGGGGTTCCTACGAGCAGTACTTC.

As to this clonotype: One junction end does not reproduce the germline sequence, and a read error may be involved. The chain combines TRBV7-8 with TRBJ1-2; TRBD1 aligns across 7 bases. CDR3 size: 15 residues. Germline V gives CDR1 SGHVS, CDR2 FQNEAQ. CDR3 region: CASSPRTGNAYGYIF. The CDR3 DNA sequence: TGTGCCAGCAGCCCCCGGACAGGCAACGCCTATGGCTACATCTTC.

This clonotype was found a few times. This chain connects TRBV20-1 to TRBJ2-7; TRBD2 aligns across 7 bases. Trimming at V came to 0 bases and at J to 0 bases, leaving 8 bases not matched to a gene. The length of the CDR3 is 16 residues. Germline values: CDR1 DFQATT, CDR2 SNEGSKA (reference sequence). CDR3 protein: CSARDLQRESSYEQYF. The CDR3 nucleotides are TGCAGTGCTAGAGATCTGCAGCGGGAAAGCTCCTACGAGCAGTACTTC.

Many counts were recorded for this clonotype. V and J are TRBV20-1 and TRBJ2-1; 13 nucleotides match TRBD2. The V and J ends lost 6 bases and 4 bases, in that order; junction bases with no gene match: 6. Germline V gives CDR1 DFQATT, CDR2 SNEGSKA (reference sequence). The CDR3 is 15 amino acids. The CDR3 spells CSARTSGSTYNEQFF. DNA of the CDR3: TGCAGTGCACGGACTAGCGGGAGTACTTACAATGAGCAGTTCTTC.